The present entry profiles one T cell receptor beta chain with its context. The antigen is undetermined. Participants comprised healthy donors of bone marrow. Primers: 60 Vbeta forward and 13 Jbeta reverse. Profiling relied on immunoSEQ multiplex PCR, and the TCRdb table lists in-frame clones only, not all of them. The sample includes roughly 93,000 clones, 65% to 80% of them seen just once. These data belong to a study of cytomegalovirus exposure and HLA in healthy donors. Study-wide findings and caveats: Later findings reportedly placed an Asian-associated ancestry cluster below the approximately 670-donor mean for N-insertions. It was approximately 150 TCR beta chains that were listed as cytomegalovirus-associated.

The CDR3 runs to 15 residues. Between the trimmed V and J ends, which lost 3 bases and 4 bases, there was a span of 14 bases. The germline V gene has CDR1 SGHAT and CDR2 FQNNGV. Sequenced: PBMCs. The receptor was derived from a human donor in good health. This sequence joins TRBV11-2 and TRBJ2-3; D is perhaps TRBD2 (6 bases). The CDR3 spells CASSLGSGLADTQYF. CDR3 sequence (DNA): TGTGCCAGCAGCTTGGGTTCGGGACTGGCAGATACGCAGTATTTT.